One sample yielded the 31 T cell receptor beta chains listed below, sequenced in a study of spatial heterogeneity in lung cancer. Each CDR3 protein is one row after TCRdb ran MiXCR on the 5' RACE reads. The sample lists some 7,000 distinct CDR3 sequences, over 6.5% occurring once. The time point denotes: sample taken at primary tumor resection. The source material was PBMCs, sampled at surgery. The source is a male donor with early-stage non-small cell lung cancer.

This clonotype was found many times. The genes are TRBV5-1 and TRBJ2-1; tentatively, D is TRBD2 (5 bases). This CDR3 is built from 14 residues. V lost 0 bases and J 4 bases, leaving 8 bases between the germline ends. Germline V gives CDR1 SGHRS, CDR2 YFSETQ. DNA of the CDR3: TGCGCCAGCAGCTTGGTAGAGGGTTACAATGAGCAGTTCTTC. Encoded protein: CASSLVEGYNEQFF.

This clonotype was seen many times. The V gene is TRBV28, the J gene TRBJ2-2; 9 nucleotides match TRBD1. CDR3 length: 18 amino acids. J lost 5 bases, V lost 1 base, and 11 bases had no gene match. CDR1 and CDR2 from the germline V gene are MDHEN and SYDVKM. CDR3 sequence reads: CASSLLRQGGYVTGELFF. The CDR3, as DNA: TGTGCCAGCAGTTTATTACGACAGGGGGGATATGTAACCGGGGAGCTGTTTTTT. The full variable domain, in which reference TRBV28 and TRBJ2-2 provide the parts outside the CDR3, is DVKVTQSSRYLVKRTGEKVFLECVQDMDHENMFWYRQDPGLGLRLIYFSYDVKMKEKGDIPEGYSVSREKKERFSLILESASTNQTSMYLCASSLLRQGGYVTGELFFGEGSRLTVL.

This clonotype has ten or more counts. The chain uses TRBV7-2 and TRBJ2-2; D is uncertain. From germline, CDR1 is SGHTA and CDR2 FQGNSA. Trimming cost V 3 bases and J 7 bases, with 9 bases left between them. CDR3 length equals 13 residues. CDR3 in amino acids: CASSFRVGGELFF. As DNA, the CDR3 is TGTGCCAGCAGCTTTCGGGTTGGCGGGGAGCTGTTTTTT. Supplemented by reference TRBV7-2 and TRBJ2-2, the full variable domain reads GAGVSQSPSNKVTEKGKDVELRCDPISGHTALYWYRQSLGQGLEFLIYFQGNSAPDKSGLPSDRFSAERTGGSVSTLTIQRTQQEDSAVYLCASSFRVGGELFFGEGSRLTVL.

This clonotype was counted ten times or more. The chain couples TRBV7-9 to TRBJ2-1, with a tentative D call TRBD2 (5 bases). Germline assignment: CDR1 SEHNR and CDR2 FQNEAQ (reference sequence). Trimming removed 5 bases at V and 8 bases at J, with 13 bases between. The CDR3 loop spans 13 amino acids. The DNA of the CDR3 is TGTGCCAGCAGCCCCGAGGAGGCCTATGAGCAGTTCTTC. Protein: CASSPEEAYEQFF.

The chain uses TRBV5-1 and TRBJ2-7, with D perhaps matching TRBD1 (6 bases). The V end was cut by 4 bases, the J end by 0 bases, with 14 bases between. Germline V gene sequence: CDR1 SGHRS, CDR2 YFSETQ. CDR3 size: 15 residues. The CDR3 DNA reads TGCGCCAGCAGCCTTACAGGGCTGAGCTCCTACGAGCAGTACGTC. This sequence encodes CASSLTGLSSYEQYV.

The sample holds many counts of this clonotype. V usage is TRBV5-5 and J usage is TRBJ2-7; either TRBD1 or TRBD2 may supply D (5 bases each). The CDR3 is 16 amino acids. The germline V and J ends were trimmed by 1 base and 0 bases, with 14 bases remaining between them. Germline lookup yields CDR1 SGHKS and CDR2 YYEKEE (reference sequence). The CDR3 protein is CASSLTGTGSSYEQYV. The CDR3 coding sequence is TGTGCCAGCAGCTTGACGGGGACGGGGAGCTCCTACGAGCAGTACGTC.

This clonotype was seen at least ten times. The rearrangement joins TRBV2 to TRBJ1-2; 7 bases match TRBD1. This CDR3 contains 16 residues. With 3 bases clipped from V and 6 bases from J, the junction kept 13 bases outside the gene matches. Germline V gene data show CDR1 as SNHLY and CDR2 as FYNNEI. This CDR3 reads CASSEIYGGTDHGYTF. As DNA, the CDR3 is TGTGCCAGCAGTGAGATCTATGGCGGGACAGACCATGGCTACACCTTC.

CDR3 DNA sequence: TGTGCCAGCAGTACCCGGGCCGAAGCAACCGGGGAGCTGTTTTTT. Amino acids: CASSTRAEATGELFF. The J gene is TRBJ2-2, the V gene TRBV6-2 or TRBV6-3; no firm D call. Germline V gene lookup returns CDR1 MNHEY and CDR2 SVGEGT. This CDR3 is 15 amino acids long. V was trimmed by 5 bases and J by 5 bases, leaving 15 bases between them.

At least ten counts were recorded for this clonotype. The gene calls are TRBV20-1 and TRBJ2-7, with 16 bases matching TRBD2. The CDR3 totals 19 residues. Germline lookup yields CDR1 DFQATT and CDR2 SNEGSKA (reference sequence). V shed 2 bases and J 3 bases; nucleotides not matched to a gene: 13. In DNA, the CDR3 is TGCAGTGCTAGACCGATAACCGGGACTAGCGGGAGGGGGCTCTACGAGCAGTACTTC. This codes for CSARPITGTSGRGLYEQYF.

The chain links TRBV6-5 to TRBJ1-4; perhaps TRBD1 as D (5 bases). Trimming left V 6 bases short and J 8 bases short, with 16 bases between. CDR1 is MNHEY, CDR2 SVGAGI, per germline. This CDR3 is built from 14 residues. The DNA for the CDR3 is TGTGCCAGCAGCCCCTCTCTGGGGGACGAAAAACTGTTTTTT. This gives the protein CASSPSLGDEKLFF.

The CDR3 reads CAWSVDSGTGETQYF. The CDR3 DNA reads TGTGCCTGGAGTGTTGATTCAGGGACGGGGGAGACCCAGTACTTC. The V call is TRBV30, the J call TRBJ2-5; possibly TRBD1 or TRBD2 for D (5 bases each). CDR1 GTSNPN and CDR2 SVGIG come from the germline V gene (reference sequence). The CDR3 is 15 amino acids. Trimming shortened V by 0 bases and J by 5 bases, and 16 bases separated the two germline ends.

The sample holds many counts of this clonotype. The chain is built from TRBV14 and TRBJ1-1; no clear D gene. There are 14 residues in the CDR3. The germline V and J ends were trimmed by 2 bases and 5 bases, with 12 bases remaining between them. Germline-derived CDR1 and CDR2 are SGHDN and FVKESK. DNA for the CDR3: TGTGCCAGCAGCCAACAGATGGTGTGGACTGAAGCTTTCTTT. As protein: CASSQQMVWTEAFF.

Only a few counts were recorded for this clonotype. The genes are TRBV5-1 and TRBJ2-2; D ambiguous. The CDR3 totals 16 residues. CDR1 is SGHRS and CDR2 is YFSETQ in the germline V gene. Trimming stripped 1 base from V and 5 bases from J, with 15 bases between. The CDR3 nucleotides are TGCGCCAGCAGCTTGCAGGTTTTTGGCGCGACCGGGGAGCTGTTTTTT. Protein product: CASSLQVFGATGELFF. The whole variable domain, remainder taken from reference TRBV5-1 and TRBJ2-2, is KAGVTQTPRYLIKTRGQQVTLSCSPISGHRSVSWYQQTPGQGLQFLFEYFSETQRNKGNFPGRFSGRQFSNSRSEMNVSTLELGDSALYLCASSLQVFGATGELFFGEGSRLTVL.

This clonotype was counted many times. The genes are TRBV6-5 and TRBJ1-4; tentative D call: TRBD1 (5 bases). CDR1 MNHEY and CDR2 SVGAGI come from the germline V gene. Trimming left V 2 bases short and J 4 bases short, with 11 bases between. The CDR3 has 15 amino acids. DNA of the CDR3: TGTGCCAGCAGTTACGAGGTGGGGGGTAATGAAAAACTGTTTTTT. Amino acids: CASSYEVGGNEKLFF.

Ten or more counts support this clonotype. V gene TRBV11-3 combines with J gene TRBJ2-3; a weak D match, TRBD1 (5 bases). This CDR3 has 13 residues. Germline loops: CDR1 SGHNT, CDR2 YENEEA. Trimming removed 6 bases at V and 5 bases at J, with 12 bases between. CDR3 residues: CASSPQGGDTQYF. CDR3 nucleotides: TGTGCCAGCAGTCCCCAGGGCGGAGATACGCAGTATTTT.

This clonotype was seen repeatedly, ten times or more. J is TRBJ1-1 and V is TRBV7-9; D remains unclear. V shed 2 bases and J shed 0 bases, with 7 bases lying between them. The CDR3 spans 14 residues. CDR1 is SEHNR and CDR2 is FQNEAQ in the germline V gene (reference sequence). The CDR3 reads CASSLMGLNTEAFF. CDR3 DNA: TGTGCCAGCAGCTTAATGGGGTTGAACACTGAAGCTTTCTTT.

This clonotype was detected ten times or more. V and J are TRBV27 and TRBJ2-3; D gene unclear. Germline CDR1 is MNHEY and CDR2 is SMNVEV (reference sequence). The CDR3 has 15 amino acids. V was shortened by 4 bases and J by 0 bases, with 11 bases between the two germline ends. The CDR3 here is CASSSPTESTDTQYF. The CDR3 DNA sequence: TGTGCCAGCAGTTCCCCCACGGAGAGCACAGATACGCAGTATTTT.

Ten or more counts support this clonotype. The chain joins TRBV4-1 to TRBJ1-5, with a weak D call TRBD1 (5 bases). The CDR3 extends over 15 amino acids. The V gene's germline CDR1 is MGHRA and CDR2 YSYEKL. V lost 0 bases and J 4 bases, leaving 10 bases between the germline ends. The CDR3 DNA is TGCGCCAGCAGCCAAGAAACAGGACTTAATCAGCCCCAGCATTTT. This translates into CASSQETGLNQPQHF.

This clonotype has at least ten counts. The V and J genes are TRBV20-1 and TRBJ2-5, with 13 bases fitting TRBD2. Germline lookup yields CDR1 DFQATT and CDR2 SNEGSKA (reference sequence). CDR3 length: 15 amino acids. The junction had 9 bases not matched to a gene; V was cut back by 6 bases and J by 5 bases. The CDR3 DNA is TGCAGTGCCCACGGACTAGCGGGAGATGGTGAGACCCAGTACTTC. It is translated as CSAHGLAGDGETQYF.

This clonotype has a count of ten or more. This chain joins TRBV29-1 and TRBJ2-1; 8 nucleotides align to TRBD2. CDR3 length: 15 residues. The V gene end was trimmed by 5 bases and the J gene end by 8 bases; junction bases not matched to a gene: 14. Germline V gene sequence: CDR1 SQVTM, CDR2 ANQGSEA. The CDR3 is CSVRPGGGNPDEQFF. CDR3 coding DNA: TGCAGCGTTAGGCCCGGCGGGGGGAATCCGGATGAGCAGTTCTTC.

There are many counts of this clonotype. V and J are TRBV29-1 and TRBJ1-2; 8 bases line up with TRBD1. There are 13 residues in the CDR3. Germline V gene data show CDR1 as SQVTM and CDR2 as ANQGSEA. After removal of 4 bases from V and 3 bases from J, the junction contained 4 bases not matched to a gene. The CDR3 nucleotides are TGCAGCGTTGGTGGACAGGGTGACTATGGCTACACCTTC. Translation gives CSVGGQGDYGYTF.

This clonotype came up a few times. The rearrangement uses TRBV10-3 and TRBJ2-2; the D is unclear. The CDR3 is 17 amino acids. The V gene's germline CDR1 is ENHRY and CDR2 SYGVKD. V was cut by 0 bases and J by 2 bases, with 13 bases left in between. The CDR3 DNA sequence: TGTGCCATCAGTGAGTCGGGCCAGCTGAGTAACACCGGGGAGCTGTTTTTT. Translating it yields CAISESGQLSNTGELFF.

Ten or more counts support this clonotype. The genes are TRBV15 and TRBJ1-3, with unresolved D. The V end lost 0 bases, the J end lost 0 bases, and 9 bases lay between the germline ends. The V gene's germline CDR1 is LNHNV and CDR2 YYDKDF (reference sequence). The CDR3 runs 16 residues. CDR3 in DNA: TGTGCCACCAGCAGAGATTTACCCAGCTCTGGAAACACCATATATTTT. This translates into CATSRDLPSSGNTIYF.

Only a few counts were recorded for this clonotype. CDR3: CASGSGLNTEAFF. In nucleotides, the CDR3 is TGTGCCAGCGGATCGGGATTGAACACTGAAGCTTTCTTT. This chain links TRBV28 with TRBJ1-1; D ambiguous. The V gene lost 8 bases and the J gene lost 0 bases, with 10 bases spanning the gap. Germline V gene data show CDR1 as MDHEN and CDR2 as SYDVKM. The CDR3 covers 13 residues.

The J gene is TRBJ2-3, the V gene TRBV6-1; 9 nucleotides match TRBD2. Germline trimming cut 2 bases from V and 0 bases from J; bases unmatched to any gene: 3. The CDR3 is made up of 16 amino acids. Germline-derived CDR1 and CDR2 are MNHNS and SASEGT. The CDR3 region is CASSESLAGSTDTQYF. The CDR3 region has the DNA TGTGCCAGCAGTGAATCCCTAGCGGGGAGCACAGATACGCAGTATTTT.

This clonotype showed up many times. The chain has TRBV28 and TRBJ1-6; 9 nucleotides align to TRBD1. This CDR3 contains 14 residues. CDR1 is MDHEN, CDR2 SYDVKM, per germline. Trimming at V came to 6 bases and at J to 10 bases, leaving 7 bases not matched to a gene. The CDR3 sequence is CASSGQGIASPLHF. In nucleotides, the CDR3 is TGTGCCAGCAGCGGACAGGGGATCGCATCACCCCTCCACTTT.

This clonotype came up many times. The DNA for the CDR3 is TGTGCCAGCAGTTTACCCCAGAACTACGAGCAGTACTTC. Its protein product is CASSLPQNYEQYF. The genes are TRBV28 and TRBJ2-7; D gene uncertain. Trimming shortened V by 2 bases and J by 3 bases, and 8 bases separated the two germline ends. Germline lookup yields CDR1 MDHEN and CDR2 SYDVKM. The CDR3 length is 13 residues.

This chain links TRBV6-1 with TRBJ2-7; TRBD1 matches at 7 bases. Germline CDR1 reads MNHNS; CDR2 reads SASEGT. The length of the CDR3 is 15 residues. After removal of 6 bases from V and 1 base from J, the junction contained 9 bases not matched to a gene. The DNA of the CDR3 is TGTGCCAGCAGCTATGACACAGGGGAATCCTACGAGCAGTACTTC. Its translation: CASSYDTGESYEQYF.

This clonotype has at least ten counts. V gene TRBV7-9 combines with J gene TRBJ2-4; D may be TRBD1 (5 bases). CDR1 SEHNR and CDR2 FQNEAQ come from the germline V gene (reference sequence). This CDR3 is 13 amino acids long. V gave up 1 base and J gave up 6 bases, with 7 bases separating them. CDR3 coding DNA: TGTGCCAGCAGCTTAGGACAGACAAACATTCAGTACTTC. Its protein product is CASSLGQTNIQYF.

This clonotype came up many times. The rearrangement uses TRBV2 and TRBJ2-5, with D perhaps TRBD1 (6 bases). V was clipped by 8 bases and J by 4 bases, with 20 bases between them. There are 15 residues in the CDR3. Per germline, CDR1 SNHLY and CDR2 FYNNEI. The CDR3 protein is CASVRNRVRGETQYF. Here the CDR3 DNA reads TGTGCCAGCGTACGAAACAGGGTTCGCGGAGAGACCCAGTACTTC.

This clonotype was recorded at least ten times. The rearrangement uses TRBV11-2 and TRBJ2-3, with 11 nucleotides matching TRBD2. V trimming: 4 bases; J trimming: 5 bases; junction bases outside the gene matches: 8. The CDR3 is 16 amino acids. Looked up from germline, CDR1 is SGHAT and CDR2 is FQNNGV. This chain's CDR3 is CASSSPTSGVLDTQYF. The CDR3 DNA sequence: TGTGCCAGCAGCTCTCCGACTAGCGGGGTCCTAGATACGCAGTATTTT.